The 18 T cell receptor beta chains reported below all come from one sample, sequenced in a study of cytomegalovirus exposure and HLA in healthy donors. With 60 Vbeta and 13 Jbeta primers, the PCR was carried out. Method: immunoSEQ multiplex PCR; TCRdb's copy keeps in-frame clones and lacks some. The sample contains about 150,000 clones, more than 80% of which appear only once. The sequenced sample was PBMCs. The receptors come from a young man in good health and CMV-seronegative.

The chain has TRBV11-2 and TRBJ1-4; maybe TRBD1 (5 bases). This CDR3 comprises 14 residues. Per germline, CDR1 SGHAT and CDR2 FQNNGV. Between the trimmed V and J ends, which lost 4 bases and 8 bases, there was a span of 14 bases. CDR3 protein: CASSSRGAGEKLFF. DNA of the CDR3: TGTGCCAGCAGCTCTCGTGGGGCAGGAGAAAAACTGTTTTTT.

The J gene is TRBJ2-7, the V gene TRBV11-2; maybe TRBD2 (5 bases). V was trimmed by 1 base and J by 3 bases, leaving 13 bases between them. This CDR3 region has 15 residues. The germline gives CDR1 SGHAT, CDR2 FQNNGV. This CDR3 reads CASSLVSQRDYEQYF. In DNA, the CDR3 is TGTGCCAGCAGCTTAGTTTCCCAGAGGGACTACGAGCAGTACTTC.

This sequence joins TRBV28 and TRBJ1-2; D is uncertain. V was trimmed by 2 bases and J by 4 bases, leaving 5 bases between them. Germline loops: CDR1 MDHEN, CDR2 SYDVKM. The CDR3 is 12 residues long. Written as DNA, the CDR3 is TGTGCCAGCAGTTTACAGCGCTATGGCTACACCTTC. Its translation: CASSLQRYGYTF.

The chain has TRBV19 and TRBJ2-1; TRBD2 matches 9 bases. V was pared by 5 bases and J by 10 bases, with 6 bases of the junction left unmatched. Germline lookup yields CDR1 LNHDA and CDR2 SQIVND (reference sequence). The CDR3 is made up of 13 amino acids. Here the CDR3 reads CASSGLAGVEQFF. As DNA, the CDR3 is TGTGCCAGTAGTGGGTTAGCGGGAGTGGAGCAGTTCTTC.

The V gene is TRBV30, the J gene TRBJ1-1; D gene ambiguous. The V gene lost 4 bases and the J gene lost 1 base, with 10 bases spanning the gap. The CDR3 contains 13 residues. CDR1 is GTSNPN, CDR2 SVGIG, per germline (reference sequence). CDR3 sequence: CAWTLRSNTEAFF. The CDR3 nucleotides are TGTGCCTGGACCCTACGGTCGAACACTGAAGCTTTCTTT.

The rearrangement uses TRBV28 and TRBJ1-2, with 10 nucleotides matching TRBD1. The CDR3 covers 13 residues. The V and J ends lost 5 bases and 6 bases, in that order; junction bases with no gene match: 3. Germline CDR1 MDHEN, CDR2 SYDVKM. CDR3 region: CASSGDRGHGYTF. The CDR3 DNA is TGTGCCAGCAGTGGCGACAGGGGGCATGGCTACACCTTC.

Comments on this clone: At one boundary the junction diverges from the germline segment, which might be a read error. V gene TRBV7-9 combines with J gene TRBJ2-1; tentatively, D is TRBD2 (6 bases). This CDR3 is built from 12 residues. Germline CDR1 SEHNR, CDR2 FQNEAQ (reference sequence). CDR3 bases: TGTTCCAGCAGCTTCGCGGGAAGCGAGCAGTTCTTC. It yields the protein CSSSFAGSEQFF.

The rearrangement uses TRBV5-8 and TRBJ2-5; maybe TRBD1 (6 bases). Germline CDR1 is SGHTS and CDR2 is YDEGEE. The CDR3 contains 16 residues. V gave up 3 bases and J gave up 5 bases, with 20 bases separating them. The CDR3: CASSYGRGTPGETQYF. The CDR3 nucleotides are TGTGCCAGCAGCTATGGTAGGGGGACCCCCGGGGAGACCCAGTACTTC.

The chain combines TRBV28 with TRBJ1-1; D gene unclear. CDR3 length: 11 residues. V was pared by 3 bases and J by 7 bases, with 6 bases between. Looked up from germline, CDR1 is MDHEN and CDR2 is SYDVKM. The CDR3 DNA reads as TGTGCCAGCAGTTTGTTAGATGAAGCTTTCTTT. It encodes CASSLLDEAFF.

This sequence joins TRBV5-1 and TRBJ2-4; the match to TRBD1 covers 8 bases. This CDR3 contains 15 residues. Germline loops: CDR1 SGHRS, CDR2 YFSETQ. The V segment lost 4 bases and the J segment 3 bases; nucleotides outside the gene matches: 6. The CDR3 spells CASSPYRGDKNIQYF. Here the CDR3 DNA reads TGCGCCAGCAGCCCATACAGGGGGGACAAAAACATTCAGTACTTC.

V gene TRBV7-2 combines with J gene TRBJ1-2, with 9 positions matching TRBD1. CDR1 is SGHTA, CDR2 FQGNSA, per germline. This CDR3 region has 18 residues. V gave up 1 base and J gave up 1 base; unmatched junction bases: 10. DNA of the CDR3: TGTGCCAGCAGCTTAGTTTCCGGGACAGGGCCATTTAACTATGGCTACACCTTC. Protein product: CASSLVSGTGPFNYGYTF.

The chain employs TRBV27 and TRBJ2-3, with 9 bases matching TRBD2. This CDR3 is 15 amino acids long. Germline V lookup: CDR1 MNHEY, CDR2 SMNVEV (reference sequence). The J segment lost 4 bases and the V segment lost 6 bases, leaving 8 bases of the junction unmatched. CDR3 amino acids: CASRGALAGPDTQYF. In DNA form, the CDR3 reads TGTGCCAGCAGGGGAGCGCTAGCGGGACCAGATACGCAGTATTTT.

The V gene is TRBV19, the J gene TRBJ2-2; 12 nucleotides align to TRBD2. Per the germline V gene, CDR1 is LNHDA and CDR2 is SQIVND (reference sequence). V shed 4 bases and J 0 bases; nucleotides not matched to a gene: 12. This CDR3 comprises 20 residues. The CDR3 loop is CASSKVWWTSGTPNTGELFF. The CDR3 bases are TGTGCCAGTAGTAAGGTCTGGTGGACTAGCGGGACCCCGAACACCGGGGAGCTGTTTTTT.

This clone was counted once. The chain uses TRBV11-2 and TRBJ2-7, with 9 bases lining up with TRBD1. CDR1 and CDR2 (germline): SGHAT, FQNNGV. The CDR3 is 14 residues long. V trimming: 6 bases; J trimming: 1 base; junction bases outside the gene matches: 4. The CDR3 DNA reads as TGTGCCAGCAGTTACAGGGGGCTATCCTACGAGCAGTACTTC. Translating gives CASSYRGLSYEQYF.

The chain is built from TRBV18 and TRBJ2-1; perhaps TRBD1 as D (6 bases). Germline V gene data show CDR1 as KGHSH and CDR2 as LQKENI. Trimming cost V 3 bases and J 6 bases, with 12 bases left between them. The CDR3 has 14 amino acids. This CDR3 reads CASSPETGRNEQFF. The CDR3 coding sequence is TGTGCCAGCTCACCCGAGACAGGTCGCAATGAGCAGTTCTTC.

The rearrangement uses TRBV7-9 and TRBJ1-2; 7 bases agree with TRBD1. This CDR3 contains 18 residues. V lost 5 bases, J lost 0 bases, and 15 bases stayed unmatched. Germline CDR1 SEHNR, CDR2 FQNEAQ (reference sequence). The DNA of the CDR3 is TGTGCCAGCAGCCCTCAGCTGGGACAGTACTCTCCTAACTATGGCTACACCTTC. This encodes CASSPQLGQYSPNYGYTF.

In DNA, the CDR3 is TGTGCCAGCAGCTCCAATTACCCAGGGGTAGGTCAGCCCCAGCATTTT. It is translated as CASSSNYPGVGQPQHF. The chain is built from TRBV7-9 and TRBJ1-5; D perhaps matches TRBD1 (6 bases). The germline CDR1 and CDR2 sequences are SEHNR and FQNEAQ (reference sequence). The CDR3 spans 16 residues. Trimming pared 4 bases from V and 6 bases from J, leaving 19 bases between.

This rearrangement joins TRBV27 to TRBJ2-7, with D hard to call. V lost 2 bases to trimming and J lost 3 bases, with 8 bases between them. Per the germline V gene, CDR1 is MNHEY and CDR2 is SMNVEV (reference sequence). CDR3 size: 13 residues. CDR3 sequence (DNA): TGTGCCAGCAGTTTAATTACCGGCTACGAGCAGTACTTC. This translates into CASSLITGYEQYF.